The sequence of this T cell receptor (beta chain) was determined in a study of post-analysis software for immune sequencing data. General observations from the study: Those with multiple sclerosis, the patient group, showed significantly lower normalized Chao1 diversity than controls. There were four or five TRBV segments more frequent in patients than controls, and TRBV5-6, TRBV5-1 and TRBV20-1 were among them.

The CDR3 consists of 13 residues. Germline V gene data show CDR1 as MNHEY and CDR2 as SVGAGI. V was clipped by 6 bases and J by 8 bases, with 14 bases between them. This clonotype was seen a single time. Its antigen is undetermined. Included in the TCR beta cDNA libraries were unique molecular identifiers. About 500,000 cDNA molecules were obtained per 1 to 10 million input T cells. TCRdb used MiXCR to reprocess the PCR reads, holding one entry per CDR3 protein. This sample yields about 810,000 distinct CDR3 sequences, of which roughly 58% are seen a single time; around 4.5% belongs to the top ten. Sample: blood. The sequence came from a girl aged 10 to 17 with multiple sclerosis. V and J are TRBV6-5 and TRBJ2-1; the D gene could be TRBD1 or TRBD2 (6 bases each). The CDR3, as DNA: TGTGCCAGCAGACCCGAAAGGGGGGATGAGCAGTTCTTC. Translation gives CASRPERGDEQFF.